A selection of T cell receptor beta chains follows, all from one sample in a study of T cell repertoires in aging, cancer and after chemotherapy. TCRdb passed the multiplex PCR reads through MiXCR, listing each CDR3 protein once. The sample lists thousands of distinct CDR3 sequences, around 33% occurring once. The sample taken for sequencing was blood. All receptors come from a human donor in good health. Each CDR3 is given with its conserved first and last residue. A D gene is named only where the DNA matches it firmly. Expanded clones are given a class, and other clones once, few, many or no size at all.

clone_size	d_call	v_call	cdr3_length	j_call	cdr3_aa	cdr3_nt
.	.	TRBV5-4	11	TRBJ2-1	CASSYYNEQFF	TGTGCCAGCAGCTACTACAATGAGCAGTTCTTC
.	TRBD2	TRBV29-1	13	TRBJ2-1	CSPRLAGHNEQFF	TGCAGCCCCCGTCTAGCGGGGCACAATGAGCAGTTCTTC
few	.	TRBV13	14	TRBJ2-5	CASSYRHEEETQYF	TGTGCCAGCAGCTACCGACATGAGGAGGAGACCCAGTACTTC
.	.	TRBV18	15	TRBJ2-3	CASSPLAGGTDTQYF	TGTGCCAGCTCACCACTCGCAGGGGGCACAGATACGCAGTATTTT
few	TRBD1	TRBV15	14	TRBJ1-2	CATSSLTGDDGYTF	TGTGCCACCAGCAGCCTGACAGGGGACGATGGCTACACCTTC
once	TRBD1	TRBV5-5	15	TRBJ2-3	CASSQTTGGEDTQYF	TGTGCCAGCAGTCAAACGACAGGGGGCGAAGATACGCAGTATTTT
.	.	TRBV7-2	17	TRBJ1-3	CASSLRQTPFSGNTIYF	TGTGCCAGCAGCTTAAGGCAAACCCCTTTCTCTGGAAACACCATATATTTT
.	.	TRBV19	13	TRBJ1-1	CASSISDGREAFF	TGTGCCAGTAGTATTTCGGACGGCCGGGAGGCTTTCTTT
.	TRBD1	TRBV12-3/TRBV12-4	13	TRBJ2-5	CASRRDREETQYF	TGTGCCAGCAGAAGGGACAGAGAAGAGACCCAGTACTTC
.	TRBD1	TRBV27	14	TRBJ2-7	CASSRGQGAYEQYF	TGTGCCAGCAGCAGGGGACAGGGGGCTTACGAGCAGTACTTC
.	.	TRBV6-5	11	TRBJ1-1	CAIPGTTEAFF	TGTGCCATCCCGGGGACCACTGAAGCTTTCTTT
.	.	TRBV6-4	14	TRBJ1-1	CASSQAGLNTEAFF	TGTGCCAGCAGCCAAGCCGGATTGAACACTGAAGCTTTCTTT
few	TRBD2	TRBV30	12	TRBJ2-3	CAGGGGTDTQYF	TGTGCCGGGGGAGGGGGCACAGATACGCAGTATTTT
medium-sized	.	TRBV27	11	TRBJ2-1	CASSSNDEQFF	TGTGCCAGCAGTTCCAACGATGAGCAGTTCTTC
.	TRBD1	TRBV6-5	15	TRBJ1-1	CASSSDRGRGSEAFF	TGTGCCAGCAGTTCCGACAGGGGGCGAGGTTCTGAAGCTTTCTTT
.	.	TRBV14	14	TRBJ1-1	CASSQQDRPTEAFF	TGTGCCAGCAGCCAGCAGGACAGACCCACTGAAGCTTTCTTT
.	.	TRBV5-5	16	TRBJ2-7	CASSLPVGRGHYEQYF	TGTGCCAGCAGCTTGCCGGTCGGGCGGGGCCATTACGAGCAGTACTTC
.	TRBD2	TRBV7-6	16	TRBJ2-3	CASSLQPSSGGDTQYF	TGTGCCAGCAGCTTGCAGCCCTCTAGCGGGGGGGATACGCAGTATTTT
.	TRBD1	TRBV19	16	TRBJ2-2	CASSIYRGPNTGELFF	TGTGCCAGTAGTATCTACAGGGGACCCAACACCGGGGAGCTGTTTTTT
.	TRBD2	TRBV18	17	TRBJ2-7	CASSPYMASGGNYEQYF	TGTGCCAGCTCACCATACATGGCTAGCGGGGGGAACTACGAGCAGTACTTC
.	.	TRBV14	15	TRBJ2-3	CASSLWGTSTDTQYF	TGTGCCAGCAGCCTGTGGGGTACTAGCACAGATACGCAGTATTTT
few	TRBD2	TRBV27	15	TRBJ2-7	CASSLRTSGGEWQYF	TGTGCCAGCAGTCTAAGGACTAGCGGGGGAGAATGGCAGTACTTC
few	.	TRBV10-3	14	TRBJ1-5	CAIGTGDPNQPQHF	TGTGCCATCGGAACAGGAGACCCCAATCAGCCCCAGCATTTT
.	.	TRBV11-2	14	TRBJ2-1	CASSLSGGSYEQFF	TGTGCCAGCAGTCTTTCCGGGGGAAGCTATGAGCAGTTCTTC
.	.	TRBV6-5	15	TRBJ1-5	CASSDRQGPNQPQHF	TGTGCCAGCAGCGATCGGCAGGGCCCGAATCAGCCCCAGCATTTT
.	TRBD2	TRBV12-3/TRBV12-4	17	TRBJ2-3	CASRPVWAGESTDTQYF	TGTGCCAGCAGGCCCGTTTGGGCGGGGGAAAGCACAGATACGCAGTATTTT
.	TRBD1	TRBV12-3/TRBV12-4	16	TRBJ2-1	CASSLERQGDYNEQFF	TGTGCCAGCAGCTTAGAGCGACAGGGGGACTACAATGAGCAGTTCTTC
.	.	TRBV30	16	TRBJ1-1	CASQTSALTTNTEAFF	TGTGCCTCCCAAACATCGGCCCTAACGACGAACACTGAAGCTTTCTTT
.	TRBD1	TRBV18	16	TRBJ1-4	CASSWFGTGENEKLFF	TGTGCCAGCTCGTGGTTTGGGACAGGGGAAAATGAAAAACTGTTTTTT
.	TRBD1	TRBV27	15	TRBJ2-3	CASSEGAGRTDTQYF	TGTGCCAGCAGTGAGGGGGCCGGGCGCACAGATACGCAGTATTTT
.	TRBD2	TRBV19	15	TRBJ2-1	CASGNIWGGFYEQFF	TGTGCCAGTGGGAATATATGGGGGGGTTTCTATGAGCAGTTCTTC
.	TRBD2	TRBV5-3	18	TRBJ2-7	CARSLRGLAGGPTYEQYF	TGTGCCAGAAGCTTACGCGGACTAGCGGGGGGCCCCACCTACGAGCAGTACTTC
.	.	TRBV6-1	15	TRBJ1-3	CASSEGEEAGNTIYF	TGTGCCAGCAGTGAAGGTGAAGAGGCGGGAAACACCATATATTTT
medium-sized	TRBD1	TRBV19	15	TRBJ1-2	CASSPPRTGGYGYTF	TGTGCCAGTAGTCCCCCCCGGACAGGGGGCTATGGCTACACCTTC
.	TRBD1	TRBV6-5	14	TRBJ1-2	CASSYSGQGYGYTF	TGTGCCAGCAGTTACTCGGGACAGGGGTATGGCTACACCTTC
.	.	TRBV24-1	13	TRBJ1-2	CATSIGTTYGYTF	TGTGCCACCAGTATAGGGACGACCTATGGCTACACCTTC
.	.	TRBV29-1	12	TRBJ1-1	CSVAPGGQEAFF	TGCAGCGTTGCCCCCGGGGGCCAAGAAGCTTTCTTT
few	.	TRBV7-2	14	TRBJ2-5	CASSVPGRQETQYF	TGTGCCAGCAGCGTACCGGGACGCCAAGAGACCCAGTACTTC
.	TRBD1	TRBV11-1	14	TRBJ2-7	CASSRQTGGYEQYF	TGCGCCAGCAGCAGGCAGACAGGGGGCTACGAGCAGTACTTC
few	TRBD2	TRBV6-2/TRBV6-3	17	TRBJ2-3	CASSYSVSSGGADTQYF	TGTGCCAGCAGTTACTCCGTTAGTAGCGGGGGCGCAGATACGCAGTATTTT
.	.	TRBV6-2/TRBV6-3	12	TRBJ2-7	CASSGQSYEQYF	TGTGCCAGCAGTGGACAGTCCTACGAGCAGTACTTC
.	.	TRBV29-1	14	TRBJ1-2	CSVEEWGGSNGYTF	TGCAGCGTTGAAGAGTGGGGGGGGTCGAATGGCTACACCTTC
.	.	TRBV30	14	TRBJ2-4	CAWREGGGKNIQYF	TGTGCCTGGAGGGAGGGCGGAGGCAAAAACATTCAGTACTTC
medium-sized	.	TRBV6-5	13	TRBJ2-7	CASSDLGSYEQYF	TGTGCCAGCAGCGATCTGGGTTCCTACGAGCAGTACTTC
.	.	TRBV5-5	14	TRBJ2-1	CASSQDTGWNEQFF	TGTGCCAGCAGCCAAGACACAGGTTGGAATGAGCAGTTCTTC
.	.	TRBV4-3	16	TRBJ2-7	CTSSRGSDGGIYEQYF	TGTACCAGCAGCCGAGGGTCTGATGGCGGGATCTACGAGCAGTACTTC
.	.	TRBV15	14	TRBJ2-7	CATSAVWGSYEQYF	TGTGCCACCAGCGCTGTGTGGGGCAGCTACGAGCAGTACTTC
.	.	TRBV12-3/TRBV12-4	13	TRBJ2-1	CASSLTGMNEQFF	TGTGCCAGCAGTCTAACAGGGATGAATGAGCAGTTCTTC
.	.	TRBV5-6	15	TRBJ1-2	CASSSLGGRGHGYTF	TGTGCCAGCAGCTCATTAGGGGGACGAGGGCATGGCTACACCTTC
.	.	TRBV7-2	18	TRBJ2-3	CASSRRAPTPLPSDTQYF	TGTGCCAGCAGCCGACGAGCCCCGACTCCCCTTCCATCAGATACGCAGTATTTT
few	.	TRBV19	13	TRBJ1-1	CASSIGRDTEAFF	TGTGCCAGTAGTATAGGGAGGGACACTGAAGCTTTCTTT
medium-sized	.	TRBV6-5	11	TRBJ1-6	CASSEEIPLHF	TGTGCCAGCAGTGAAGAGATACCCCTCCACTTT
few	.	TRBV12-3/TRBV12-4	14	TRBJ1-1	CASRPGSRNTEAFF	TGTGCCAGCAGGCCAGGATCGCGGAACACTGAAGCTTTCTTT
.	TRBD2	TRBV6-4	14	TRBJ2-1	CASSEGGSYNEQFF	TGTGCCAGCAGTGAGGGAGGGTCCTACAATGAGCAGTTCTTC
.	.	TRBV20-1	13	TRBJ1-1	CSARGNADTEAFF	TGCAGTGCTAGAGGGAATGCGGACACTGAAGCTTTCTTT
few	.	TRBV18	15	TRBJ2-7	CASSPPGRGRVEQYF	TGTGCCAGCTCACCACCGGGCAGGGGACGAGTCGAGCAGTACTTC
few	.	TRBV18	13	TRBJ2-7	CASSPPGDGEQYF	TGTGCCAGCTCACCCCCAGGGGATGGCGAGCAGTACTTC
few	TRBD2	TRBV27	16	TRBJ2-5	CASSSSSGGAEETQYF	TGTGCCAGCAGTTCTTCTAGCGGGGGGGCCGAAGAGACCCAGTACTTC